The 2 T cell receptor beta chains presented below share a single source sample, sequenced in a study of T cell changes during pregnancy in multiple sclerosis. This table comes from immunoSEQ multiplex PCR, and its TCRdb copy is limited to in-frame clones, with some not included. The data contain around 20,000 clones, about 90% of them singletons. This specimen consisted of CD4+ T cells from peripheral blood mononuclear cells, obtained in the third trimester of pregnancy. These receptors were taken from a female donor in good health, enrolled as a control in a pregnancy study.

V gene TRBV5-1 combines with J gene TRBJ2-1; TRBD1 matches 7 bases. The germline CDR1 and CDR2 sequences are SGHRS and YFSETQ. V lost 4 bases and J lost 3; bases outside the gene matches: 10. CDR3 length: 16 amino acids. CDR3 region: CASSLETGPVYNEQFF. Written as DNA, the CDR3 is TGCGCCAGCAGCCTGGAGACAGGGCCGGTCTACAATGAGCAGTTCTTC. Looking up the rest from reference TRBV5-1 and TRBJ2-1 gives the full variable domain: KAGVTQTPRYLIKTRGQQVTLSCSPISGHRSVSWYQQTPGQGLQFLFEYFSETQRNKGNFPGRFSGRQFSNSRSEMNVSTLELGDSALYLCASSLETGPVYNEQFFGPGTRLTVL.

The chain couples TRBV7-9 to TRBJ1-1; tentatively, D is TRBD1 (5 bases). The length of the CDR3 is 15 residues. CDR1 SEHNR and CDR2 FQNEAQ come from the germline V gene (reference sequence). V was shortened by 5 bases and J by 3 bases, with 16 bases between the two germline ends. CDR3 coding DNA: TGTGCCAGCAGCCCCCTGGCAGGGAGGGACACTGAAGCTTTCTTT. It is translated as CASSPLAGRDTEAFF. Full variable domain (rest looked up from reference TRBV7-9 and TRBJ1-1): DTGVSQNPRHKITKRGQNVTFRCDPISEHNRLYWYRQTLGQGPEFLTYFQNEAQLEKSRLLSDRFSAERPKGSFSTLEIQRTEQGDSAMYLCASSPLAGRDTEAFFGQGTRLTVV.